What follows are 11 T cell receptor beta chains derived from one specimen sequenced in a study of Ad26.COV2.S vaccination and SARS-CoV-2 variants. Profiled with immunoSEQ multiplex PCR; TCRdb holds only in-frame clones, not every one. The sample has over 300,000 clones, roughly 85% seen once. Treatment denoted: about 20 received Ad26.COV2.S at low or high dose, single or two shots; a few received placebo; per-sample allocation not given. Sampling took place 63 days after the first vaccine or placebo injection. Specimen: peripheral blood, collected in a trial of Ad26.COV2.S vaccine versus placebo. These receptors came from a person aged 18-65 years who received the Ad26.COV2.S COVID-19 vaccine or a placebo.

This sequence joins TRBV24-1 and TRBJ2-1, with 10 bases that match TRBD1. CDR1 KGHDR and CDR2 SFDVKD come from the germline V gene. Trimming cost V 9 bases and J 8 bases; bases outside gene matches: 15. The CDR3 spans 16 residues. The CDR3 sequence is CATGGGTGVSTDEQFF. The CDR3 region has the DNA TGTGCCACCGGAGGCGGGACAGGGGTCTCGACGGATGAGCAGTTCTTC.

The chain employs TRBV27 and TRBJ1-5; 7 nucleotides align to TRBD1. J lost 4 bases, V lost 8 bases, and 5 bases had no gene match. The CDR3 runs 13 residues. Germline loops: CDR1 MNHEY, CDR2 SMNVEV (reference sequence). The DNA for the CDR3 is TGTGCCAGCGGGACAGCCATTAATCAGCCCCAGCATTTT. It specifies CASGTAINQPQHF.

This chain joins TRBV7-2 and TRBJ1-1, with D possibly being TRBD1 (6 bases). Germline CDR1 reads SGHTA; CDR2 reads FQGNSA. Trimming stripped 4 bases from V and 11 bases from J, with 20 bases between. This CDR3 spans 14 amino acids. The CDR3 region is CASSSVGGAAEAFF. The CDR3 DNA reads TGTGCCAGCAGCTCCGTTGGGGGGGCTGCGGAGGCTTTCTTT.

The V and J genes are TRBV19 and TRBJ2-3, with 8 bases fitting TRBD2. The germline gives CDR1 LNHDA, CDR2 SQIVND (reference sequence). The CDR3 spans 16 residues. With 0 bases clipped from V and 3 bases from J, the junction kept 5 bases outside the gene matches. The CDR3, as DNA: TGTGCCAGTAGTATAGACGAAGCGGGGGTTACAGATACGCAGTATTTT. Its translation: CASSIDEAGVTDTQYF.

This sequence joins TRBV28 and TRBJ1-6; 8 bases align to TRBD1. Unmatched junction bases numbered 4, after V lost 6 bases and J lost 0 bases. The CDR3 spans 16 residues. The germline gives CDR1 MDHEN, CDR2 SYDVKM. CDR3 nucleotide sequence: TGTGCCAGCAGACCTGACAGGGGCTCCTATAATTCACCCCTCCACTTT. Amino acids: CASRPDRGSYNSPLHF.

Only one count was recorded for this clone. This sequence joins TRBV5-4 and TRBJ2-3; D uncertain. CDR1 SGHNT and CDR2 YYREEE come from the germline V gene (reference sequence). V lost 1 base and J 0 bases, leaving 3 bases between the germline ends. The CDR3 spans 13 residues. For the CDR3, the DNA is TGTGCCAGCAGCTTGACGAGCACAGATACGCAGTATTTT. Its protein product is CASSLTSTDTQYF.

This clone was recorded once. The chain carries TRBV6-5 and TRBJ2-6; D possibly uses TRBD1 or TRBD2 (5 bases each). CDR3 size: 16 residues. Germline V CDR1 and CDR2: MNHEY, SVGAGI. The V and J ends lost 4 bases and 0 bases respectively, with 10 bases between them. The CDR3 DNA reads as TGTGCCAGCAGTTGGGGACGGATCTCTGGGGCCAACGTCCTGACTTTC. Translated, it gives CASSWGRISGANVLTF.

The V call is TRBV2, the J call TRBJ1-6, with D hard to call. Between the trimmed V and J ends, which lost 8 bases and 3 bases, there was a span of 11 bases. Per germline, CDR1 SNHLY and CDR2 FYNNEI. The CDR3 loop spans 14 amino acids. The CDR3 reads CASRQNSYNSPLHF. CDR3 sequence (DNA): TGTGCCAGCCGCCAAAACAGCTATAATTCACCCCTCCACTTT. The variable domain in full, completed from reference TRBV2 and TRBJ1-6, reads EPEVTQTPSHQVTQMGQEVILRCVPISNHLYFYWYRQILGQKVEFLVSFYNNEISEKSEIFDDQFSVERPDGSNFTLKIRSTKLEDSAMYFCASRQNSYNSPLHFGNGTRLTVT.

This clone was seen more than once but under ten times. The chain combines TRBV7-9 with TRBJ2-1; D gene uncertain. The germline V gene encodes CDR1 SEHNR and CDR2 FQNEAQ (reference sequence). The V gene lost 0 bases and the J gene lost 10 bases, with 10 bases spanning the gap. The CDR3 is 13 amino acids. CDR3 in amino acids: CASSLASHAEQFF. The CDR3 DNA follows: TGTGCCAGCAGCTTAGCGTCTCACGCCGAGCAGTTCTTC.

The chain has TRBV7-9 and TRBJ2-5, with TRBD2 matching over 9 bases. CDR1 SEHNR and CDR2 FQNEAQ come from the germline V gene (reference sequence). With V trimmed by 1 base and J by 13 bases, 10 bases remained unmatched. This CDR3 comprises 14 residues. CDR3 DNA sequence: TGTGCCAGCAGCTTAGAACACCGGGGGACTAGCCCGTACTTC. It translates to CASSLEHRGTSPYF.

V is TRBV3-1 (or the pseudogene TRBV3-2) and J is TRBJ2-3; 10 nucleotides align to TRBD2. This CDR3 comprises 15 residues. The germline V gene encodes CDR1 LGHDT and CDR2 YNNKEL (reference sequence). J gave up 6 bases and V 5 bases, and 8 bases lay outside the gene matches. Here the CDR3 DNA reads TGTGCCAGCAGCGGGCTAGCGGGAGCGGCGGATACGCAGTATTTT. Amino acids: CASSGLAGAADTQYF.